This TCR beta chain was identified in a study of T cells in Graves' hyperthyroidism and ophthalmopathy. The study's findings and limits: Before onset, by a median of around six months, the model predicted ophthalmopathy.

CDR1 and CDR2 from the germline V gene are SGHVS and FQNEAQ. The V segment lost 5 bases and the J segment 5 bases; nucleotides outside the gene matches: 12. The CDR3 totals 16 residues. There were TCR beta CDR3 regions amplified from RNA transcripts. The HTBI primer set was used in a first-round RT-PCR of the TCR CDR3. TCRdb re-analysed the multiplex PCR reads in MiXCR, keeping a single row per CDR3 protein. The table has some 440,000 distinct CDR3 sequences, 15% to 18% seen once. This clonotype was observed at least ten times. Its specificity is not known. The sample was blood. The sequence derives from a woman younger than 30 with Graves' hyperthyroidism. This rearrangement joins TRBV7-8 to TRBJ2-1, with 7 bases that match TRBD1. CDR3 amino acids: CASSGETGKNNNEQFF. DNA for the CDR3: TGTGCCAGCAGCGGAGAGACAGGGAAGAATAACAATGAGCAGTTCTTC.